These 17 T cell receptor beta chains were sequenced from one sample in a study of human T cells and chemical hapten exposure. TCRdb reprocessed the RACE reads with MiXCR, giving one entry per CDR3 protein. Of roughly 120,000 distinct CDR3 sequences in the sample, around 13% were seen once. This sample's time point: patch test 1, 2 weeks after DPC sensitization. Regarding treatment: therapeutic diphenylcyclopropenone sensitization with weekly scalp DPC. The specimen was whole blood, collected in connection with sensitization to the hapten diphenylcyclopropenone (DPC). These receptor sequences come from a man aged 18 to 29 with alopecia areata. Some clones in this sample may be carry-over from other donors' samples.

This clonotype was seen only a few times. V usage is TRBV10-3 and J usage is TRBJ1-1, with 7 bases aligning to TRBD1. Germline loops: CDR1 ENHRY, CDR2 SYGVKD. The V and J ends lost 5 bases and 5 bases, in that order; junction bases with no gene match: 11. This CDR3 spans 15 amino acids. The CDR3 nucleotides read TGTGCCATCAGTCCCCGGACAGGTGAGCGGACTGAAGCTTTCTTT. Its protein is CAISPRTGERTEAFF.

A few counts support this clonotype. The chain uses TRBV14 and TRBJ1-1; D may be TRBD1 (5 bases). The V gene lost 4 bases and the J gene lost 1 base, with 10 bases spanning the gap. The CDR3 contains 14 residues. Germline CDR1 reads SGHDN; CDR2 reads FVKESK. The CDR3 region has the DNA TGTGCCAGCAGCCCGGGGGTTAGGAACACTGAAGCTTTCTTT. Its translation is CASSPGVRNTEAFF.

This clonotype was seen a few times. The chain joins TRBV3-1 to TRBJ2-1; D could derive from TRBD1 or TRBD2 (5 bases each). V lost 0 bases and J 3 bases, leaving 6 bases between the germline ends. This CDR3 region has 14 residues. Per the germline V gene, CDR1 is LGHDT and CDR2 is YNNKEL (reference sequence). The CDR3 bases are TGTGCCAGCAGCCAAGAGAGGGGCTACAATGAGCAGTTCTTC. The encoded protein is CASSQERGYNEQFF.

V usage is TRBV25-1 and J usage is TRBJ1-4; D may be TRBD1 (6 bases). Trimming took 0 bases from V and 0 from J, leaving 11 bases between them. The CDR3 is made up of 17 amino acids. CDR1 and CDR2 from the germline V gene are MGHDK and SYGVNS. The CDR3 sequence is CASSEYFRGPTNEKLFF. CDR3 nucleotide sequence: TGTGCCAGCAGTGAATATTTCAGGGGCCCAACTAATGAAAAACTGTTTTTT.

The CDR3 here is CASNPILPGQPSSGANVLTF. DNA for the CDR3: TGTGCCAGCAACCCGATTCTTCCGGGACAGCCGAGCTCTGGGGCCAACGTCCTGACTTTC. This rearrangement joins TRBV7-9 to TRBJ2-6; 7 bases line up with TRBD1. Germline V gene lookup returns CDR1 SEHNR and CDR2 FQNEAQ (reference sequence). The CDR3 runs to 20 residues. V lost 7 bases to trimming and J lost 0 bases; unmatched junction nucleotides: 18.

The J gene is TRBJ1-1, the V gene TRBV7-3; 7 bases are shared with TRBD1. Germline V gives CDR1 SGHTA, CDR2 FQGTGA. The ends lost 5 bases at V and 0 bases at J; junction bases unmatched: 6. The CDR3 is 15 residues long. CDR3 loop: CASSLMTGMNTEAFF. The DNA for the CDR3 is TGTGCCAGCAGCCTCATGACAGGGATGAACACTGAAGCTTTCTTT. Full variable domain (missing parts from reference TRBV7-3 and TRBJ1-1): GAGVSQTPSNKVTEKGKYVELRCDPISGHTALYWYRQSLGQGPEFLIYFQGTGAADDSGLPNDRFFAVRPEGSVSTLKIQRTERGDSAVYLCASSLMTGMNTEAFFGQGTRLTVV.

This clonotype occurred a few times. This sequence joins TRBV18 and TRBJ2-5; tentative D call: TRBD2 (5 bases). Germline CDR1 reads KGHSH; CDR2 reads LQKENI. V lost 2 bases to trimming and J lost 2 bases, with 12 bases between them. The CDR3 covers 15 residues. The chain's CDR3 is CASSPAGLLQETQYF. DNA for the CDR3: TGTGCCAGCTCACCAGCGGGTTTACTGCAAGAGACCCAGTACTTC.

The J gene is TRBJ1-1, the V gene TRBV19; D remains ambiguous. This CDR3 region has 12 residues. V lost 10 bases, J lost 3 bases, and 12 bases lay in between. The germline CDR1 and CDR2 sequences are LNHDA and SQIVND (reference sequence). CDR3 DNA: TGTGCCACCGGTCCGGAGGACACTGAAGCTTTCTTT. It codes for CATGPEDTEAFF.

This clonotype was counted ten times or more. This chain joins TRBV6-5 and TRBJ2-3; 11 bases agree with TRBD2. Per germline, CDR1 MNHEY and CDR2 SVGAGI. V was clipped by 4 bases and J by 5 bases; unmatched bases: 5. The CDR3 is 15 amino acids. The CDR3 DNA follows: TGTGCCAGCAGTTGGGGGACTAGCGGTGAAGATACGCAGTATTTT. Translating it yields CASSWGTSGEDTQYF.

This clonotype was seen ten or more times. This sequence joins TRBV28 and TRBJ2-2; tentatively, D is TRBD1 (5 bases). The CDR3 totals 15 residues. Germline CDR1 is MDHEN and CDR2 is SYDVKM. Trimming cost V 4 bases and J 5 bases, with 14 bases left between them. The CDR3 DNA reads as TGTGCCAGCAGTTCTCGACGCAGGGTAACCGGGGAGCTGTTTTTT. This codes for CASSSRRRVTGELFF. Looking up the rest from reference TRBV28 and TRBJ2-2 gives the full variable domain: DVKVTQSSRYLVKRTGEKVFLECVQDMDHENMFWYRQDPGLGLRLIYFSYDVKMKEKGDIPEGYSVSREKKERFSLILESASTNQTSMYLCASSSRRRVTGELFFGEGSRLTVL.

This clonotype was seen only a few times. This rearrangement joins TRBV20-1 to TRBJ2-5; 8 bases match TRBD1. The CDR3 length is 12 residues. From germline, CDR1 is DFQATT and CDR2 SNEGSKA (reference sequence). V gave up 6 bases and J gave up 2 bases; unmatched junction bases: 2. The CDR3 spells CSAWDRQETQYF. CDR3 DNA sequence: TGCAGTGCGTGGGACAGGCAAGAGACCCAGTACTTC.

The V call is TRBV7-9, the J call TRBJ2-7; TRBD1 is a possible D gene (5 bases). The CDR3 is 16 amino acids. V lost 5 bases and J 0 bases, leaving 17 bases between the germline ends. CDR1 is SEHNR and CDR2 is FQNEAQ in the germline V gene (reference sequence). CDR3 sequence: CASSQGVTDSSYEQYF. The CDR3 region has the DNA TGTGCCAGCAGCCAAGGGGTGACAGACAGCTCCTACGAGCAGTACTTC.

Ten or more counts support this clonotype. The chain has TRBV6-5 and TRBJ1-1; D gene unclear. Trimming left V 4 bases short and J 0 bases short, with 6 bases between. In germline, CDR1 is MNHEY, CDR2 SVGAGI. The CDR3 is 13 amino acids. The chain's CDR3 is CASSSSVNTEAFF. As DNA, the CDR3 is TGTGCCAGCAGTTCGAGCGTGAACACTGAAGCTTTCTTT.

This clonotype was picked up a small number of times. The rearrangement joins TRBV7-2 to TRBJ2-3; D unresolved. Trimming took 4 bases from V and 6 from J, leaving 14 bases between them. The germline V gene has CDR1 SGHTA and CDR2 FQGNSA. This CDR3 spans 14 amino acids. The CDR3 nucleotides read TGTGCCAGCAGCTCCAGCGCGGATCGGGATACGCAGTATTTT. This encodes CASSSSADRDTQYF.

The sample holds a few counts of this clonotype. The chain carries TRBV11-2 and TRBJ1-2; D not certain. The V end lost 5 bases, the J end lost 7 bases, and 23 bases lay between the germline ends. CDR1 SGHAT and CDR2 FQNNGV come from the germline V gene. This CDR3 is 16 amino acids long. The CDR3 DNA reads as TGTGCCAGCAGCCTATTGAAGACGAGGGATGTTGGTGGCTACACCTTC. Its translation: CASSLLKTRDVGGYTF. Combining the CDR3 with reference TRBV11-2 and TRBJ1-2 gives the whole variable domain EAGVAQSPRYKIIEKRQSVAFWCNPISGHATLYWYQQILGQGPKLLIQFQNNGVVDDSQLPKDRFSAERLKGVDSTLKIQPAKLEDSAVYLCASSLLKTRDVGGYTFGSGTRLTVV.

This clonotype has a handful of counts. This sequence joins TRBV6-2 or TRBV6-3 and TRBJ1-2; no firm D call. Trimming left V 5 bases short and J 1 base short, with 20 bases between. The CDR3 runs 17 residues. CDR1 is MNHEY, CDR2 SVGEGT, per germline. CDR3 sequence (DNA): TGTGCCAGCAGTCGGGAAGTCACTGCAAGAGTTAACTATGGCTACACCTTC. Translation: CASSREVTARVNYGYTF.

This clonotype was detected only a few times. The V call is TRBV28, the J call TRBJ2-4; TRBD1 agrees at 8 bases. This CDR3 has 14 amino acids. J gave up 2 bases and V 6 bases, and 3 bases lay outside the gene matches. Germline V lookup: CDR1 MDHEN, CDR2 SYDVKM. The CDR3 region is CASRPGGPKNIQYF. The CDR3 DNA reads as TGTGCCAGCAGGCCAGGGGGCCCCAAAAACATTCAGTACTTC.